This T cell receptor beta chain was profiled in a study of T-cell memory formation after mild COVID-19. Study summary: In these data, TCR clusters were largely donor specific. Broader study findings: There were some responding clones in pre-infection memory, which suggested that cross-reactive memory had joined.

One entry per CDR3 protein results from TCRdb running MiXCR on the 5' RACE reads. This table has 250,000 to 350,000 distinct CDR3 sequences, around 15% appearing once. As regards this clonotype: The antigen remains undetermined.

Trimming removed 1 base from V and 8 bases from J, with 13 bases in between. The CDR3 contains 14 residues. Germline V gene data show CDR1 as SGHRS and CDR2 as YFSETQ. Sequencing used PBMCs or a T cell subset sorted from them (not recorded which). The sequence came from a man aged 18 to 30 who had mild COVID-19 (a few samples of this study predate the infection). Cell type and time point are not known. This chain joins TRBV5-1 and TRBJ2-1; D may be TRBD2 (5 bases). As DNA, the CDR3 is TGCGCCAGCAGCTTGTCGTTAGCGATAGATGAGCAGTTCTTC. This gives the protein CASSLSLAIDEQFF.